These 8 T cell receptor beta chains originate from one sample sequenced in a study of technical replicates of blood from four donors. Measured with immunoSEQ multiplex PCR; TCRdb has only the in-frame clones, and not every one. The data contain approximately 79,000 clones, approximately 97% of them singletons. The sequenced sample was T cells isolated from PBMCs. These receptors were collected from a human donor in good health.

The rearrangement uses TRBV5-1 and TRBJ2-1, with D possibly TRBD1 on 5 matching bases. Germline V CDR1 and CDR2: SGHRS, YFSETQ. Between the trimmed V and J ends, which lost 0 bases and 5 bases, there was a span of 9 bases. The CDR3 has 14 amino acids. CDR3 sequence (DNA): TGCGCCAGCAGCTTGGGCAGGGTTGACAATGAGCAGTTCTTC. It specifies CASSLGRVDNEQFF.

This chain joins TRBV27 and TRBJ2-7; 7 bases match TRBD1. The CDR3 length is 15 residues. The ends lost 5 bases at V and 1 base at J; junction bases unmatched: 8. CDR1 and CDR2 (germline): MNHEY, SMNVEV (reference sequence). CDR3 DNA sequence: TGTGCCAGCAGTGTCACACCGGGACAGTCCTACGAGCAGTACTTC. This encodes CASSVTPGQSYEQYF.

The CDR3 spells CASSVTTYEQYF. The DNA of the CDR3 is TGTGCCAGCAGTGTCACAACCTACGAGCAGTACTTC. This chain joins TRBV6-4 and TRBJ2-7; D gene ambiguous. V was clipped by 4 bases and J by 2 bases, with 6 bases between them. The CDR3 extends over 12 amino acids. Germline values: CDR1 MRHNA, CDR2 SNTAGT.

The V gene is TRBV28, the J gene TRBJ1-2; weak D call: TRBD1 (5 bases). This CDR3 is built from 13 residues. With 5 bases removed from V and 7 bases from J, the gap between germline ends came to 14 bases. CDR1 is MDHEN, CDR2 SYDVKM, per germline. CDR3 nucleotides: TGTGCCAGCAGTCTCCAGACAGCGCTTGGCTACACCTTC. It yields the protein CASSLQTALGYTF.

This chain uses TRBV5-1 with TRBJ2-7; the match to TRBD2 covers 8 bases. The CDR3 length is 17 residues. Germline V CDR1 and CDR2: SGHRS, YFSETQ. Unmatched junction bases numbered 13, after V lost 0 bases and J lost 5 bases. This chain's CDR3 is CASSLGTWDREGHEQYF. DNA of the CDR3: TGCGCCAGCAGCTTGGGGACCTGGGACCGGGAGGGGCACGAGCAGTACTTC.

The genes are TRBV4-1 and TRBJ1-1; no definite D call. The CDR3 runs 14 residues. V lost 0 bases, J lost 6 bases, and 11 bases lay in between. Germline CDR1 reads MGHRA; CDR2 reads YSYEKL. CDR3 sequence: CASSQEYGGAEAFF. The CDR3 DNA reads TGCGCCAGCAGCCAAGAATACGGAGGCGCTGAAGCTTTCTTT.

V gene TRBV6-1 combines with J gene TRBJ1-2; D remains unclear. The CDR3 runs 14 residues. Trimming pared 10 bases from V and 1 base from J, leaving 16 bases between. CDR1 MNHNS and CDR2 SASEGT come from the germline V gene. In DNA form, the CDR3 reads TGTGCCATCGAGGGAAGGCCAGTTAACTATGGCTACACCTTC. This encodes CAIEGRPVNYGYTF.

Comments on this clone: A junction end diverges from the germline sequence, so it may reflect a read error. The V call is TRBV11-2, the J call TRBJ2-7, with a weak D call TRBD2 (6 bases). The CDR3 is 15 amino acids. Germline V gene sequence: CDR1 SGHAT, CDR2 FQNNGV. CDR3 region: CASSSRVGSTGLPFF. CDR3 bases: TGTGCCAGCAGCTCCCGAGTAGGGAGTACGGGACTCCCTTTCTTC.